This T cell receptor beta chain was identified during a study of graft-versus-host responses after intestinal transplantation. Study information: The transplants performed in recipients were multivisceral, liver-intestinal, or isolated intestinal. Study-wide results and caveats: Recipient marrow contained GvH clones, some of which appeared first in ileum or blood. Those patients showing graft-donor T cell macrochimerism displayed high graft-versus-host to host-versus-graft clonal ratios in allografts.

Method: immunoSEQ multiplex PCR; TCRdb's copy keeps in-frame clones and lacks some. The sample contains fewer than 85,000 clones, over 85% of which appear only once. This CDR3 has 13 residues. The ends were cut back, 2 bases at V and 2 bases at J, with 6 bases in the middle. The V gene's germline CDR1 is MNHEY and CDR2 SMNVEV (reference sequence). As to this clone: Its target is not known.

This TCR came from a human donor who received an intestinal transplant. The sequencing used unstimulated CD8+ T cells sorted from spleen or lymph node cells, collected before intestinal transplant. V and J are TRBV27 and TRBJ1-1; D remains unclear. The CDR3 protein is CASSLRGNTEAFF. In nucleotides, the CDR3 is TGTGCCAGCAGTTTAAGAGGCAACACTGAAGCTTTCTTT.